Included here is one T cell receptor (beta chain) sequence, with context. Its antigen is not known. Germline CDR1 is SGDLS and CDR2 is YYNGEE. The CDR3 totals 15 residues. Trimming left V 0 bases short and J 0 bases short, with 10 bases between. 60 Vbeta and 13 Jbeta primers were used in PCR. Clones were read by immunoSEQ multiplex PCR, and TCRdb kept only the in-frame ones, dropping some. The sample includes 100,000 to 150,000 clones, roughly 72% of them seen just once. This entry comes from a study of cytomegalovirus exposure and HLA in healthy donors. The study, taken as a whole, reports: Per a prior analysis, the majority of TCR beta V segments were productive roughly 90% or roughly 30% of the time. Across donors, presence/absence analyses took sequencing depth to be roughly uniform. The authors judged a highly shared variant cluster likely a sequencing artifact. Later on, an analysis found that several of the most significant clusters appeared to be linked to common viral pathogens, which included parvovirus B19.

This TCR derives from a man in his forties or fifties in good health and CMV-seropositive. Specimen: PBMCs. This chain joins TRBV9 and TRBJ2-7; maybe TRBD1 (6 bases). The CDR3 coding sequence is TGTGCCAGCAGCGTAGATCAGGGGCCCTCCTACGAGCAGTACTTC. It is translated as CASSVDQGPSYEQYF. Full variable domain (rest looked up from reference TRBV9 and TRBJ2-7): DSGVTQTPKHLITATGQRVTLRCSPRSGDLSVYWYQQSLDQGLQFLIQYYNGEERAKGNILERFSAQQFPDLHSELNLSSLELGDSALYFCASSVDQGPSYEQYFGPGTRLTVT.